This TCR beta chain was recorded in a study of a mutant IDH1 vaccine in newly diagnosed glioma. Study-wide context: Pretreatment consisted of radiotherapy, temozolomide, or both, with most receiving both. Study results and limitations: Any relationship between pseudoprogression and changes in top peripheral T cell clonotypes seemed absent.

A word on this clone: The antigen is not known.

V lost 8 bases and J lost 0; bases outside the gene matches: 7. Germline CDR1 reads SQVTM; CDR2 reads ANQGSEA. The CDR3 runs to 14 residues. Data came from immunoSEQ multiplex PCR; TCRdb stores just in-frame clones and leaves some out. The sample lists 85,000 to 100,000 clones, 80% occurring once. Specified time point: baseline, week 1 (first vaccination visit). The treatment: pre-vaccination baseline after standard-of-care therapy. The receptor was isolated from a man aged 35-49 years with glioma. This chain joins TRBV29-1 and TRBJ2-3; 8 bases map to TRBD2. The sequenced sample was PBMCs, obtained from a glioma patient treated with radiotherapy, temozolomide or both. CDR3 nucleotide sequence: TGCAGCATCCCCCGGGAGGGGAGCACAGATACGCAGTATTTT. It encodes CSIPREGSTDTQYF.